The rows below give T cell receptor beta chains drawn from one sample of a study of graft-versus-host responses after intestinal transplantation. These receptors' targets are unknown. Method: immunoSEQ multiplex PCR; TCRdb's copy keeps in-frame clones and lacks some. The sample gives approximately 60,000 clones, 90% to 95% of which show up once; 1.7% is in the top ten. Material: unstimulated CD8+ T cells sorted from spleen or lymph node cells, obtained before transplant. The receptors shown here come from a human donor who was the organ donor for an intestinal transplant. CDR3s include the opening cysteine and the closing phenylalanine or tryptophan. A row's size may be missing; if present it is once, few, many or a size class.

j_call	v_call	clone_size	cdr3_aa
TRBJ2-5	TRBV7-6	-	CASSLRDRAQETQYF
TRBJ1-3	TRBV9	-	CASSVPGTGNTIYF
TRBJ2-4	TRBV7-2	-	CASSFEQGGAKNIQYF
TRBJ2-2	TRBV10-3	-	CAISGSAGELFF
TRBJ1-1	TRBV19	-	CASKPGRYATEAFF
TRBJ2-7	TRBV9	-	CASSVSSESSYEQYF
TRBJ2-2	TRBV27	-	CASSRTRKSGELFF
TRBJ1-3	TRBV28	-	CASSLFPDTIYF
TRBJ2-7	TRBV29-1	once	CSAGGDWSYEQYF
TRBJ2-7	TRBV10-3	-	CAISEAGSLYEQYF
TRBJ1-1	TRBV7-6	-	CASSLEQGTTEAFF
TRBJ1-5	TRBV28	-	CASSFQDRVVNQPQHF
TRBJ2-3	TRBV7-9	-	CASSPRTSGSTDTQYF
TRBJ2-7	TRBV4-1	-	CASSQDRTSGSGEQYF
TRBJ2-5	TRBV27	-	CASSPTTPTIQETQYF
TRBJ2-2	TRBV4-1	-	CAAAETNTGELFF
TRBJ2-7	TRBV7-6	-	CASSLGSGSVDEQYF
TRBJ2-1	TRBV18	-	CASSSFRTGPPLPYNEQFF
TRBJ1-2	TRBV5-4	-	CASSLDGEMDYGYTF
TRBJ2-3	TRBV11-2	-	CASSPSFGLAGGIDTQYF
TRBJ1-4	TRBV28	-	CASSIPGTGGLNEKLFF
TRBJ2-1	TRBV13	-	CASSLLRTGGQNEQFF
TRBJ2-3	TRBV11-2	-	CASSSRGLPPTDTQYF
TRBJ2-1	TRBV7-9	-	CASNGLARDEQFF
TRBJ2-7	TRBV10-1	few	CASSVGSGRAYEQYF
TRBJ2-7	TRBV11-2	-	CASSLDYTGVVSYEQYF
TRBJ2-7	TRBV9	-	CASSVGGGVGYEQYF
TRBJ2-1	TRBV6-4	medium-sized	CASSDSAGGNEQFF
TRBJ2-3	TRBV6-1	-	CASSGGLGGADTQYF
TRBJ1-2	TRBV28	once	CASRLHSGAANYGYTF
TRBJ2-2	TRBV5-4	-	CANPGQAGELFF
TRBJ1-4	TRBV4-1	-	CASSQEDRTGGEKLFF